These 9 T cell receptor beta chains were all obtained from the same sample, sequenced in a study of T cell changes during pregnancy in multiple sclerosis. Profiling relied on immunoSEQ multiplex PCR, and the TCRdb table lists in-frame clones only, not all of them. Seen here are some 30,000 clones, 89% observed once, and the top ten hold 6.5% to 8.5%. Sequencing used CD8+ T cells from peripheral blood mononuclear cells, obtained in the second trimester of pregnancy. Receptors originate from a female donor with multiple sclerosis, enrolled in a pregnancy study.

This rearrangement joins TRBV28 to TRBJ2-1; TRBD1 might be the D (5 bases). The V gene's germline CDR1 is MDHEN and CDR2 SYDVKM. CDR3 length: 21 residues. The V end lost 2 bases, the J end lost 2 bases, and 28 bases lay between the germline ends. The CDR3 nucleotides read TGTGCCAGCAGTTTACCCCCGGATGACAGATTATCAACTAAGGCCTACAATGAGCAGTTCTTC. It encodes CASSLPPDDRLSTKAYNEQFF. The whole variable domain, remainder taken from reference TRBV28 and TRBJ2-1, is DVKVTQSSRYLVKRTGEKVFLECVQDMDHENMFWYRQDPGLGLRLIYFSYDVKMKEKGDIPEGYSVSREKKERFSLILESASTNQTSMYLCASSLPPDDRLSTKAYNEQFFGPGTRLTVL.

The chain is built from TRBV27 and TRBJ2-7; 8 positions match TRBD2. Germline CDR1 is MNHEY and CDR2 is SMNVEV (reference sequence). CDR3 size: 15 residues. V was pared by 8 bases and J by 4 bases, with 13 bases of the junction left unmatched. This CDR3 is CASASTSAGLYEQYF. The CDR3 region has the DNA TGTGCCAGCGCATCGACTAGCGCCGGTTTATACGAGCAGTACTTC.

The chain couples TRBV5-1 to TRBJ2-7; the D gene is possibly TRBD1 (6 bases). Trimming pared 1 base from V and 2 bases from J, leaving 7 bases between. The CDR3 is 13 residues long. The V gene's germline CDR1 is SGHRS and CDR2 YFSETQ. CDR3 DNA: TGCGCCAGCAGCTTGACAGGGCCCTACGAGCAGTACTTC. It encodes CASSLTGPYEQYF.

The CDR3 nucleotides read TGTGCCAGCAGGGCCGGGACCTACGAGCAGTACTTC. This encodes CASRAGTYEQYF. The rearrangement links TRBV28 to TRBJ2-7; tentative D call: TRBD2 (5 bases). With 6 bases removed from V and 2 bases from J, the gap between germline ends came to 8 bases. Germline CDR1 and CDR2: MDHEN and SYDVKM. CDR3 size: 12 residues.

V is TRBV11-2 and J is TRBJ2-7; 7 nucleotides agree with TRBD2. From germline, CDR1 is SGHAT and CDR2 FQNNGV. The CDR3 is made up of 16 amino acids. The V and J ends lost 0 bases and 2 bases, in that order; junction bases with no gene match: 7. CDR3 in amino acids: CASSLDGGGSPYEQYF. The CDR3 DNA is TGTGCCAGCAGCTTAGACGGGGGAGGGTCCCCCTACGAGCAGTACTTC. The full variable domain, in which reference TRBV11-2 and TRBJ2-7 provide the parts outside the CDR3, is EAGVAQSPRYKIIEKRQSVAFWCNPISGHATLYWYQQILGQGPKLLIQFQNNGVVDDSQLPKDRFSAERLKGVDSTLKIQPAKLEDSAVYLCASSLDGGGSPYEQYFGPGTRLTVT.

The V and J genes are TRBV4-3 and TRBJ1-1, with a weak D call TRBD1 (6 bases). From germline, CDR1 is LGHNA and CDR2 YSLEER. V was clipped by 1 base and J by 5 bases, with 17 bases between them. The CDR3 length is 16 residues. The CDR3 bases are TGCGCCAGCAGCCAAGGGAGGGGGGGAAGCGGAACTGAAGCTTTCTTT. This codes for CASSQGRGGSGTEAFF.

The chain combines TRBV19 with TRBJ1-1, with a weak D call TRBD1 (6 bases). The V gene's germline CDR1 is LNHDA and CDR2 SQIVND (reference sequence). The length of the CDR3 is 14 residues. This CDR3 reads CGTGGMVGSTEAFF. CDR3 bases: TGTGGGACGGGGGGCATGGTTGGGAGCACTGAAGCTTTCTTT.

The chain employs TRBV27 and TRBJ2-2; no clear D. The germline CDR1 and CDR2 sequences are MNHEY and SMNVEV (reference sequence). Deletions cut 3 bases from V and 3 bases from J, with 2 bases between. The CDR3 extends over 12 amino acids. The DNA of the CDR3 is TGTGCCAGCAGTTTCGACACCGGGGAGCTGTTTTTT. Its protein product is CASSFDTGELFF.

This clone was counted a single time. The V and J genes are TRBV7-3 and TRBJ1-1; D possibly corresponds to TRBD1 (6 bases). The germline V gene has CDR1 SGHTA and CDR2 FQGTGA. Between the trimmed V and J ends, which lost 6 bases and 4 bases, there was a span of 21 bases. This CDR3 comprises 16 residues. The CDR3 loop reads CASSLGGRGIGTEAFF. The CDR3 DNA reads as TGTGCCAGCAGTCTAGGGGGGAGGGGAATCGGCACTGAAGCTTTCTTT.